The rows below give T cell receptor beta chains drawn from one sample of a study of T cell repertoires in cytomegalovirus infection. TCRdb re-called the reads with MiXCR, one entry per CDR3 protein. The sample includes more than 85,000 distinct CDR3 sequences, 16% of them seen just once. Source material: PBMCs. All receptors come from a human donor in good health (CMV status not recorded). Some clones in this sample may be carry-over from other donors' samples. CDR3s include the opening cysteine and the closing phenylalanine or tryptophan. Fields, in order: clone size, J gene, D gene, V gene, CDR3 DNA, CDR3 protein. The D gene is left open where the match is weak. The size entry is marked missing in some rows and otherwise reads once, few, many or a size class.

clone_size: once
j_call: TRBJ2-3
d_call: TRBD2
v_call: TRBV3-1
cdr3_nt: TGTGCCAGCAGCCAGCGGACGGCGGGGGGAACAGATACGCAGTATTTT
cdr3_aa: CASSQRTAGGTDTQYF

clone_size: .
j_call: TRBJ2-3
d_call: TRBD2
v_call: TRBV5-4
cdr3_nt: TGTGCCAGCAGCTGGTACCAGCGGGGTAGCACAGATACGCAGTATTTT
cdr3_aa: CASSWYQRGSTDTQYF

clone_size: many
j_call: TRBJ1-3
d_call: TRBD1
v_call: TRBV7-2
cdr3_nt: TGTGCCAGCAGCCGAACGACAGGGCTCGGAAACACCATATATTTT
cdr3_aa: CASSRTTGLGNTIYF

clone_size: .
j_call: TRBJ2-2
d_call: .
v_call: TRBV5-1
cdr3_nt: TGCGCCAGCAGCTTGGGACATGAGGGGAAGCTGTTTTTT
cdr3_aa: CASSLGHEGKLFF

clone_size: few
j_call: TRBJ2-2
d_call: .
v_call: TRBV19
cdr3_nt: TGTGCCAGTCATACCCCCGCCGGGGAGCTGTTTTTT
cdr3_aa: CASHTPAGELFF

clone_size: many
j_call: TRBJ1-1
d_call: .
v_call: TRBV7-2
cdr3_nt: TGTGCCAGCAGCTCGGACACCAACACTGAAGCTTTCTTT
cdr3_aa: CASSSDTNTEAFF

clone_size: few
j_call: TRBJ1-2
d_call: .
v_call: TRBV5-4
cdr3_nt: TGTGCCAGCAGCCATCCGAACTATGGCTACACCTTC
cdr3_aa: CASSHPNYGYTF

clone_size: .
j_call: TRBJ1-6
d_call: .
v_call: TRBV12-3/TRBV12-4
cdr3_nt: TGTGCCAGCAGTTTGGGGGGTGGACTCCACTTT
cdr3_aa: CASSLGGGLHF

clone_size: few
j_call: TRBJ2-1
d_call: TRBD2
v_call: TRBV5-1
cdr3_nt: TGCGCCAGCAGCTTGTCTAGCGGGGCCAAGAGCTCCTACAATGAGCAGTTCTTC
cdr3_aa: CASSLSSGAKSSYNEQFF

clone_size: few
j_call: TRBJ2-5
d_call: .
v_call: TRBV20-1
cdr3_nt: TGCAGTGGCCTAGCGCCTGCCAAAGAGACCCAGTACTTC
cdr3_aa: CSGLAPAKETQYF

clone_size: few
j_call: TRBJ1-2
d_call: TRBD1
v_call: TRBV7-9
cdr3_nt: TGTGCCAGCAGCGCTTGGGACAGGGAAGAGACTAACTATGGCTACACCTTC
cdr3_aa: CASSAWDREETNYGYTF

clone_size: .
j_call: TRBJ2-5
d_call: .
v_call: TRBV12-5
cdr3_nt: TGTGCTAGTCACTCGGCCAGACAACAAGAGACCCAGTACTTC
cdr3_aa: CASHSARQQETQYF

clone_size: few
j_call: TRBJ1-1
d_call: .
v_call: TRBV6-5
cdr3_nt: TGTGCCAGCAGTCAGTACCTGAACACTGAAGCTTTCTTT
cdr3_aa: CASSQYLNTEAFF

clone_size: .
j_call: TRBJ1-1
d_call: .
v_call: TRBV3-1
cdr3_nt: TGTGCCAGCAGCCAAGGGCGGGGAACTGAAGCTTTCTTT
cdr3_aa: CASSQGRGTEAFF

clone_size: many
j_call: TRBJ2-7
d_call: .
v_call: TRBV7-8
cdr3_nt: TGTGCCAGCAGCTCTTGGCCACCCTACGAGCAGTACTTC
cdr3_aa: CASSSWPPYEQYF

clone_size: .
j_call: TRBJ2-6
d_call: .
v_call: TRBV7-2
cdr3_nt: TGTGCCAGCAGCTTAGCGTTAATAGGCTCTGGGGCCAACGTCCTGACTTTC
cdr3_aa: CASSLALIGSGANVLTF

clone_size: .
j_call: TRBJ2-6
d_call: .
v_call: TRBV6-6
cdr3_nt: TGTGCCAGCATATTTGGGGCAACTGGGGCCAACGTCCTGACTTTC
cdr3_aa: CASIFGATGANVLTF